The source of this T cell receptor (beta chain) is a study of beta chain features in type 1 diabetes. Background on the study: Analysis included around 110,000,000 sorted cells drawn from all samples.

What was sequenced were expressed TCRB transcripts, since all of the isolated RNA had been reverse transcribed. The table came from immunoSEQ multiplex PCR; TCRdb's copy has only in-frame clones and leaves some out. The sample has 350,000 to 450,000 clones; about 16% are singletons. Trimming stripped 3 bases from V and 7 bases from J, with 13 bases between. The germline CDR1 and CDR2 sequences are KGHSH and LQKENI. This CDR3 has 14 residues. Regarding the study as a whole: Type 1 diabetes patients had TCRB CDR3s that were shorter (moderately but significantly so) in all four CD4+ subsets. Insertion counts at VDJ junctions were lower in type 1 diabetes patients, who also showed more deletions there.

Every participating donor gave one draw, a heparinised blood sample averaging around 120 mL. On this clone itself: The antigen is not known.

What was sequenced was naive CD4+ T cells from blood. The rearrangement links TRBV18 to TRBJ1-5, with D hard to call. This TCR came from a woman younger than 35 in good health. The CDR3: CASSPSTGSQPQHF. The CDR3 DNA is TGTGCCAGCTCACCGTCGACGGGGTCCCAGCCCCAGCATTTT.